A selection of T cell receptor beta chains follows, all from one sample in a study of blood T cell repertoires in COVID-19. The table came from immunoSEQ multiplex PCR; TCRdb's copy has only in-frame clones and leaves some out. The table lists some 130,000 clones, approximately 82% of them singletons. Specimen: peripheral blood. The receptors were sampled from a man in his sixties who had recovered from COVID-19. CDR3s include the opening cysteine and the closing phenylalanine or tryptophan. Fields, in order: D gene, J gene, V gene, clone size, CDR3 protein, CDR3 DNA. The D gene is left open where the match is weak. Only part of the rows carry a size: once, few, many, or a class if the clone is expanded.

TRBD2,TRBJ2-5,TRBV5-4,few,CASSPARLAGRETQYF,TGTGCCAGCAGCCCGGCCCGACTAGCGGGAAGGGAGACCCAGTACTTC
.,TRBJ2-2,TRBV28,.,CASRGDYPNTGELFF,TGTGCCAGCAGAGGAGACTACCCGAACACCGGGGAGCTGTTTTTT
TRBD1,TRBJ2-5,TRBV4-1,.,CASSQDLGQGARETQYF,TGCGCCAGCAGCCAAGATCTTGGGCAGGGGGCGAGGGAGACCCAGTACTTC
.,TRBJ2-2,TRBV5-1,few,CASSSTGNTGELFF,TGCGCCAGCAGTTCCACAGGGAACACCGGGGAGCTGTTTTTT
.,TRBJ2-1,TRBV29-1,.,CSVEETGGTAVQFF,TGCAGCGTTGAAGAAACTGGCGGGACCGCAGTCCAGTTCTTC
TRBD2,TRBJ2-1,TRBV7-2,.,CASIFISGGSYNEQFF,TGTGCCAGCATTTTTATTAGCGGGGGGAGTTACAATGAGCAGTTCTTC
.,TRBJ2-6,TRBV28,.,CASRYGGAPSGANVLTF,TGTGCCAGCAGATACGGGGGAGCCCCCTCTGGGGCCAACGTCCTGACTTTC
TRBD2,TRBJ2-7,TRBV6-6,.,CASLAAARQYF,TGTGCCAGCCTAGCGGCCGCTCGGCAGTACTTC
.,TRBJ1-1,TRBV29-1,.,CSVVLLRFDRPNTEAFF,TGCAGCGTTGTACTACTCCGATTCGACAGGCCGAACACTGAAGCTTTCTTT
.,TRBJ1-5,TRBV7-8,.,CASSLPDQPQHF,TGTGCCAGCAGCTTACCTGATCAGCCCCAGCATTTT
TRBD1,TRBJ1-4,TRBV7-8,.,CASSLGGQGARKLFF,TGTGCCAGCAGCTTAGGGGGACAGGGGGCGCGAAAACTGTTTTTT
TRBD1,TRBJ1-6,TRBV28,.,CASSLWAMGQGSESSPLHF,TGTGCCAGCAGTTTATGGGCGATGGGACAGGGGAGCGAGAGTTCACCCCTCCACTTT
TRBD1,TRBJ2-1,TRBV3-1/TRBV3-2,.,CASSLFRETGPEFF,TGTGCCAGCAGCCTTTTTAGGGAGACAGGGCCTGAGTTCTTC
TRBD2,TRBJ2-7,TRBV6-5,.,CASSQSGRTHF,TGTGCCAGCAGCCAAAGCGGGAGGACCCACTTC
.,TRBJ2-7,TRBV6-2/TRBV6-3,few,CASSTLPGEYEQYF,TGTGCCAGCAGTACCTTACCGGGAGAATACGAGCAGTACTTC
TRBD2,TRBJ2-3,TRBV30,.,CAWSVGLAGGGDTQYF,TGTGCCTGGAGTGTAGGACTAGCGGGGGGGGGAGATACGCAGTATTTT
.,TRBJ2-3,TRBV5-1,.,CASSLEGGPDTQYF,TGCGCCAGCAGCTTGGAAGGGGGTCCAGATACGCAGTATTTT
.,TRBJ2-7,TRBV28,.,CASSLGPQGNGWYEQYF,TGTGCCAGCAGTTTGGGCCCCCAGGGGAATGGTTGGTACGAGCAGTACTTC
TRBD1,TRBJ1-1,TRBV27,.,CASSPARGRVTEAFF,TGTGCCAGCAGTCCGGCAAGGGGGCGCGTGACTGAAGCTTTCTTT
TRBD2,TRBJ2-1,TRBV7-3,.,CASSLTFSGGINEQFF,TGTGCCAGCAGCTTAACGTTCAGCGGGGGGATCAATGAGCAGTTCTTC